Shown below are 10 T cell receptor beta chains from a single sample sequenced in a study of blood T cell repertoires in COVID-19 (TCRdb year 2020). Libraries were made using the immunoSEQ multiplex PCR assay. TCRdb carries this immuneACCESS record with in-frame sequences only. Its versions omit some clonotypes, under half of them owing to an unresolved V gene in the studies checked, with the rest unexplained. Counted in this sample were around 120,000 clones; about 91% of them appeared once. The ten largest clones take up 0.88% of the sample. The sequenced sample was peripheral blood. The receptors derive from a woman aged 45-65 years with active or convalescent COVID-19.

The V and J genes are TRBV10-1 and TRBJ2-2, with D possibly matching TRBD2 (6 bases). Germline assignment: CDR1 WNHNN and CDR2 SYGVQD (reference sequence). Trimming removed 0 bases at V and 2 bases at J, with 19 bases between. The CDR3 loop spans 19 amino acids. CDR3 protein: CASSESEWGTQSNTGELFF. The CDR3 DNA follows: TGCGCCAGCAGTGAGTCAGAATGGGGGACTCAGAGCAACACCGGGGAGCTGTTTTTT.

The chain links TRBV5-8 to TRBJ2-7; D perhaps matches TRBD1 (6 bases). The CDR3 has 18 amino acids. Germline V gives CDR1 SGHTS, CDR2 YDEGEE. Trimming stripped 5 bases from V and 2 bases from J, with 26 bases between. This CDR3 reads CASRQNPYGTPNTYEQYF. DNA of the CDR3: TGTGCCAGCAGGCAAAATCCTTATGGGACACCTAACACCTACGAGCAGTACTTC.

The chain couples TRBV7-9 to TRBJ2-1; weak D call: TRBD2 (5 bases). With 4 bases removed from V and 12 bases from J, the gap between germline ends came to 13 bases. There are 12 residues in the CDR3. CDR1 SEHNR and CDR2 FQNEAQ come from the germline V gene (reference sequence). The CDR3 bases are TGTGCCAGCAGCTCTTCTTGGGCGGGGCAGTTCTTC. This translates into CASSSSWAGQFF.

J is TRBJ2-2 and V is TRBV5-4, with 15 nucleotides matching TRBD2. The ends lost 3 bases at V and 1 base at J; junction bases unmatched: 1. This CDR3 comprises 17 residues. The germline V gene encodes CDR1 SGHNT and CDR2 YYREEE (reference sequence). DNA of the CDR3: TGTGCCAGCAGCTCGGGACTAGCGGGAGGGAACACCGGGGAGCTGTTTTTT. Translating it yields CASSSGLAGGNTGELFF.

The rearrangement uses TRBV14 and TRBJ2-5; 10 bases line up with TRBD2. J gave up 5 bases and V 6 bases, and 15 bases lay outside the gene matches. The CDR3 sequence is 17 residues long. CDR1 and CDR2 (germline): SGHDN, FVKESK. The CDR3 sequence is CASSRGALAGVLETQYF. DNA for the CDR3: TGTGCCAGCAGTCGGGGGGCTCTAGCGGGAGTGCTGGAGACCCAGTACTTC.

This clone was observed once. The CDR3 DNA reads as TGTGCCAGCAGCGTAGGAGTGGGGGCAGAGACCCAGTACTTC. Encoded protein: CASSVGVGAETQYF. This chain links TRBV9 with TRBJ2-5, with TRBD1 as a possible D gene (6 bases). The CDR3 is made up of 14 amino acids. Germline CDR1 reads SGDLS; CDR2 reads YYNGEE. With 0 bases removed from V and 4 bases from J, the gap between germline ends came to 10 bases.

The V and J genes are TRBV2 and TRBJ2-1, with 8 bases that match TRBD2. V dropped 6 bases and J dropped 3; count of bases not matched to a gene: 10. The germline V gene has CDR1 SNHLY and CDR2 FYNNEI. The CDR3 is made up of 16 amino acids. In DNA form, the CDR3 reads TGTGCCAGCAGACGGGAGAGCGGGAGACACTACAATGAGCAGTTCTTC. It encodes CASRRESGRHYNEQFF. The variable domain in full, completed from reference TRBV2 and TRBJ2-1, reads EPEVTQTPSHQVTQMGQEVILRCVPISNHLYFYWYRQILGQKVEFLVSFYNNEISEKSEIFDDQFSVERPDGSNFTLKIRSTKLEDSAMYFCASRRESGRHYNEQFFGPGTRLTVL.

This chain uses TRBV6-5 with TRBJ2-3; the match to TRBD2 covers 7 bases. Trimming removed 4 bases from V and 5 bases from J; junction bases left unmatched: 9. Germline CDR1 is MNHEY and CDR2 is SVGAGI. CDR3 length: 15 residues. The CDR3 sequence is CASSSGGLGQDTQYF. The DNA for the CDR3 is TGTGCCAGCAGTTCCGGTGGACTAGGGCAAGATACGCAGTATTTT.

The J gene is TRBJ2-7, the V gene TRBV30; possible D gene TRBD1, 5 bases. The V gene lost 3 bases and the J gene lost 1 base, with 7 bases spanning the gap. The CDR3 length is 12 residues. Germline CDR1 is GTSNPN and CDR2 is SVGIG (reference sequence). CDR3 protein: CAWSRVSYEQYF. The CDR3 nucleotides read TGTGCCTGGAGCAGGGTTTCCTACGAGCAGTACTTC.

This clone showed up just once. J is TRBJ1-2 and V is TRBV27, with TRBD1 matching 8 bases. J was trimmed by 4 bases and V by 5 bases; bases with no gene match: 12. The germline CDR1 and CDR2 sequences are MNHEY and SMNVEV (reference sequence). The CDR3 has 16 residues. The CDR3 is CASSPPLGQGVYGYTF. As DNA, the CDR3 is TGTGCCAGCAGTCCCCCCCTAGGACAGGGTGTCTATGGCTACACCTTC.